Listed below are T cell receptor beta chains from one sample, sequenced in a study of blood T cell repertoires in COVID-19. Profiled with immunoSEQ multiplex PCR; TCRdb holds only in-frame clones, not every one. Altogether about 210,000 clones are present, approximately 90% being singletons, with the ten largest covering more than 1.5%. Sequencing was performed on peripheral blood. These receptors all come from a man between 65 and 85 years old with acute or convalescent COVID-19. Both conserved end residues are part of each CDR3. Fields, in order: D gene, V gene, clone size, J gene, CDR3 DNA, CDR3 protein. A D gene is named only where the DNA matches it firmly. Not every row has a clone size; where given, it reads once, few, many or a size class.

D gene: -; V gene: TRBV2; clone size: few; J gene: TRBJ1-6; CDR3 DNA: TGTGCCAGCAGCGGTAGTCGGTTTAATAATTCACCCCTCCACTTT; CDR3 protein: CASSGSRFNNSPLHF
D gene: -; V gene: TRBV29-1; clone size: -; J gene: TRBJ1-1; CDR3 DNA: TGCAGCGCTGGGGGGGGAATCACTGAAGCTTTCTTT; CDR3 protein: CSAGGGITEAFF
D gene: TRBD1; V gene: TRBV10-3; clone size: -; J gene: TRBJ1-2; CDR3 DNA: TGTGCCAGCGGAACAGGGGCGACTACCCATAACTATGGCTACACCTTC; CDR3 protein: CASGTGATTHNYGYTF
D gene: -; V gene: TRBV27; clone size: -; J gene: TRBJ1-1; CDR3 DNA: TGTGCCAGCAGCTTAAGGGGTCTGAACACTGAAGCTTTCTTT; CDR3 protein: CASSLRGLNTEAFF
D gene: -; V gene: TRBV6-5; clone size: -; J gene: TRBJ1-1; CDR3 DNA: TGTGCCAGCAGCTCGAGGGCTATGAACACTGAAGCTTTCTTT; CDR3 protein: CASSSRAMNTEAFF
D gene: TRBD1; V gene: TRBV9; clone size: -; J gene: TRBJ2-7; CDR3 DNA: TGTGCCAGCAGCCGAGGGCCGGGACAGAGTTCCTACGAGCAGTACTTC; CDR3 protein: CASSRGPGQSSYEQYF
D gene: TRBD1; V gene: TRBV3-1/TRBV3-2; clone size: -; J gene: TRBJ2-1; CDR3 DNA: TGTGCCAGCAGCCAAGGACAGGGGTCCTACAATGAGCAGTTCTTC; CDR3 protein: CASSQGQGSYNEQFF
D gene: TRBD2; V gene: TRBV2; clone size: -; J gene: TRBJ2-3; CDR3 DNA: TGTGCCAGCAGTGACCTGGGACTAGCGGGAGGGCCAGATACGCAGTATTTT; CDR3 protein: CASSDLGLAGGPDTQYF
D gene: -; V gene: TRBV14; clone size: -; J gene: TRBJ1-1; CDR3 DNA: TGTGCCAGCAGCCAAGAAGGCCCCTTGACAGGTGCTGAAGCTTTCTTT; CDR3 protein: CASSQEGPLTGAEAFF
D gene: TRBD1; V gene: TRBV6-1; clone size: -; J gene: TRBJ2-7; CDR3 DNA: TGTGCCAGCAGTGATCCTTTTCTTACAGGGGGCTACGAGCAGTACTTC; CDR3 protein: CASSDPFLTGGYEQYF
D gene: -; V gene: TRBV28; clone size: -; J gene: TRBJ2-1; CDR3 DNA: TGTGCCAGCAGTTCTCATGGGGCGAGGGGGTACAATGAGCAGTTCTTC; CDR3 protein: CASSSHGARGYNEQFF
D gene: -; V gene: TRBV5-6; clone size: -; J gene: TRBJ2-3; CDR3 DNA: TGTGCCAGCAGCTCGAGCACAGATACGCAGTATTTT; CDR3 protein: CASSSSTDTQYF
D gene: TRBD1; V gene: TRBV9; clone size: -; J gene: TRBJ2-7; CDR3 DNA: TGTGCCAGCAGCGTAGCTATCGGACAGGCACTCTACGAGCAGTACTTC; CDR3 protein: CASSVAIGQALYEQYF
D gene: -; V gene: TRBV21-1; clone size: -; J gene: TRBJ1-2; CDR3 DNA: TGTGCCAGCAGCAAAGGGGGACAGTCTACTAACTATGGCTACACCTTC; CDR3 protein: CASSKGGQSTNYGYTF